What follows are 2 T cell receptor beta chains derived from one specimen sequenced in a study of blood T cell repertoires in COVID-19. Repertoires were generated with immunoSEQ multiplex PCR, while TCRdb's copy carries only in-frame clones and drops some. The sample includes 160,000 or so clones, about four fifths of them seen just once. The material sequenced was peripheral blood. The receptors were gathered from a woman older than 75 with acute or convalescent COVID-19.

This chain uses TRBV28 with TRBJ2-6, with D perhaps matching TRBD1 (5 bases). This CDR3 spans 16 amino acids. Per the germline V gene, CDR1 is MDHEN and CDR2 is SYDVKM. V shed 8 bases and J shed 2 bases, with 16 bases lying between them. CDR3: CASSDPGSTGANVLTF. CDR3 coding DNA: TGTGCCAGCTCAGACCCAGGGTCGACTGGGGCCAACGTCCTGACTTTC.

The count of this clone is one. The gene calls are TRBV5-8 and TRBJ2-5, with 8 bases identical to TRBD1. Per the germline V gene, CDR1 is SGHTS and CDR2 is YDEGEE. With 4 bases clipped from V and 4 bases from J, the junction kept 9 bases outside the gene matches. This CDR3 is 15 amino acids long. CDR3 sequence (DNA): TGTGCCAGCAGCCAGGGACAGGCGGATGGAGAGACCCAGTACTTC. Protein: CASSQGQADGETQYF.